This TCR beta chain was sequenced in a study of cytomegalovirus exposure and HLA in healthy donors. Study background: Some 85 million unique TCRs, all from HLA-typed donors, were included in an early release of the data.

These donors, healthy bone marrow donors, were studied. The CDR3 is 15 amino acids. Germline CDR1 MDHEN, CDR2 SYDVKM. V dropped 2 bases and J dropped 2; count of bases not matched to a gene: 3. 60 Vbeta and 13 Jbeta primers were used in PCR. Data came from immunoSEQ multiplex PCR; TCRdb stores just in-frame clones and leaves some out. The sample has about 120,000 clones, about 70% seen once; the top ten hold 2% to 2.5%. Turning to this clone: Its antigen remains unidentified.

Study results and caveats: In a later analysis, at a false discovery rate of 0.05, over 15,000 TCR beta sequences matched HLA alleles.

What was sequenced was PBMCs. This chain connects TRBV28 to TRBJ1-2; 9 nucleotides match TRBD1. This TCR derives from a human donor in good health. The CDR3 nucleotides are TGTGCCAGCAGTTTAGGGGGGACAGGGAACTATGGCTACACCTTC. Its translation is CASSLGGTGNYGYTF.